Presented here are 16 T cell receptor beta chains from one specimen sequenced in a study of blood T cells in healthy people across ages. The use of a sample-barcoded 5' primer and a J-beta primer mix characterized a second PCR of 7 to 11 cycles. TCRdb fed the 5' RACE reads into MiXCR, producing one record per CDR3 protein. The data show some 940,000 distinct CDR3 sequences, with almost 30% seen just once and more than 8.5% held by the top ten. These data are also associated with another study on T cells of mothers and their children.

What was sequenced was blood. The receptor source for this set is a woman aged 40 to 55 in good health.

This clonotype was observed a handful of times. The DNA is omitted, as the CDR3 cannot be located on it reliably, and the CDR3 follows TCRdb's listing. V and J are TRBV2 and TRBJ2-5. Germline V lookup: CDR1 SNHLY, CDR2 FYNNEI. From its first to its last residue, the CDR3 has 12 amino acids. CDR3 protein: CTSILAGEVQYF.

In its sample, this clonotype was seen many times. The genes are TRBV6-1 and TRBJ1-1; no definite D call. Germline CDR1 is MNHNS and CDR2 is SASEGT. The V gene lost 2 bases and the J gene lost 5 bases, with 6 bases spanning the gap. The CDR3 length is 12 residues. The CDR3 loop is CASSELGTEAFF. CDR3 sequence (DNA): TGTGCCAGCAGTGAACTCGGAACTGAAGCTTTCTTT.

V gene TRBV20-1 combines with J gene TRBJ1-2; D is undetermined. The CDR3 runs 12 residues. CDR1 DFQATT and CDR2 SNEGSKA come from the germline V gene (reference sequence). V shed 6 bases and J shed 4 bases, with 12 bases lying between them. DNA for the CDR3: TGCAGTGCAAGGGAGGTTGGCTATGGCTACACCTTC. This translates into CSAREVGYGYTF.

This clonotype showed up just a few times. This chain joins TRBV4-1 and TRBJ1-2; D remains ambiguous. Germline values: CDR1 MGHRA, CDR2 YSYEKL. V was shortened by 1 base and J by 5 bases, with 14 bases between the two germline ends. This CDR3 has 15 residues. DNA of the CDR3: TGCGCCAGCAGCCAAGGAGGACTGCGAAGTTATGGCTACACCTTC. Its protein is CASSQGGLRSYGYTF.

This rearrangement joins TRBV29-1 to TRBJ2-1, with TRBD1 matching over 7 bases. J gave up 10 bases and V 7 bases, and 16 bases lay outside the gene matches. The CDR3 runs to 14 residues. CDR1 SQVTM and CDR2 ANQGSEA come from the germline V gene. The CDR3 region is CSAQGVTGTYEQFF. The CDR3 DNA follows: TGCAGCGCCCAGGGGGTGACGGGTACCTACGAGCAGTTCTTC.

The chain uses TRBV7-6 and TRBJ1-6; D remains unclear. Looked up from germline, CDR1 is SGHVS and CDR2 is FNYEAQ. V gave up 5 bases and J gave up 9 bases, with 14 bases separating them. The length of the CDR3 is 14 residues. CDR3 sequence: CASSPSGKSSPLHF. CDR3 coding DNA: TGTGCCAGCAGCCCGTCGGGGAAGAGTTCACCCCTCCACTTT. The variable domain in full, with the rest retrieved from reference TRBV7-6 and TRBJ1-6, is GAGVSQSPRYKVTKRGQDVALRCDPISGHVSLYWYRQALGQGPEFLTYFNYEAQQDKSGLPNDRFSAERPEGSISTLTIQRTEQRDSAMYRCASSPSGKSSPLHFGNGTRLTVT.

The chain joins TRBV28 to TRBJ2-1; the match to TRBD1 covers 9 bases. This CDR3 spans 15 amino acids. CDR1 is MDHEN and CDR2 is SYDVKM in the germline V gene. Losses at the gene ends were 6 bases for V and 2 bases for J; bases not matched to a gene: 5. CDR3 in DNA: TGTGCCAGCAGGTGGGACAGGGTCACCTACAATGAGCAGTTCTTC. This encodes CASRWDRVTYNEQFF.

Ten or more counts support this clonotype. The chain joins TRBV2 to TRBJ2-7, with a tentative D call TRBD1 (5 bases). This CDR3 is built from 13 residues. The germline gives CDR1 SNHLY, CDR2 FYNNEI. V dropped 5 bases and J dropped 3 bases, with 11 bases sitting between them. The CDR3: CASSSTVYYEQYF. CDR3 bases: TGTGCCAGCAGTTCGACAGTATACTACGAGCAGTACTTC.

This chain joins TRBV2 and TRBJ1-6; TRBD1 matches 7 bases. CDR1 and CDR2 from the germline V gene are SNHLY and FYNNEI. There are 15 residues in the CDR3. V was clipped by 5 bases and J by 8 bases; unmatched bases: 9. The CDR3 DNA is TGTGCCAGCAGTCCCCGACAGGGTAGTTATTCACCCCTCCACTTT. Protein product: CASSPRQGSYSPLHF.

This clonotype was seen more than once but under ten times. This chain joins TRBV3-1 and TRBJ1-5, with 7 positions matching TRBD1. Trimming took 0 bases from V and 11 from J; bases not matched to a gene: 4. CDR3 length equals 13 residues. Germline CDR1 is LGHDT and CDR2 is YNNKEL (reference sequence). The CDR3: CASSQDDRAAQHF. CDR3 in DNA: TGTGCCAGCAGCCAAGATGACAGGGCAGCCCAGCATTTT.

The V gene is TRBV29-1, the J gene TRBJ1-2; perhaps TRBD1 as D (6 bases). The CDR3 runs to 13 residues. V was cut by 4 bases and J by 4 bases, with 13 bases left in between. Germline V gene lookup returns CDR1 SQVTM and CDR2 ANQGSEA. For the CDR3, the DNA is TGCAGCGTTGGTCGGGGGCAAGGCTATGGCTACACCTTC. Translated: CSVGRGQGYGYTF.

This rearrangement joins TRBV12-3 or TRBV12-4 to TRBJ1-2, with D hard to call. Trimming pared 6 bases from V and 7 bases from J, leaving 12 bases between. There are 12 residues in the CDR3. CDR3 residues: CASRDRFLGYTF. CDR3 coding DNA: TGTGCCAGCAGGGACCGTTTTCTTGGCTACACCTTC.

This chain joins TRBV6-2 or TRBV6-3 and TRBJ2-1, with 12 nucleotides matching TRBD2. Trimming at V came to 2 bases and at J to 5 bases, leaving 7 bases not matched to a gene. CDR1 MNHEY and CDR2 SVGEGT come from the germline V gene. The CDR3 has 17 amino acids. The chain's CDR3 is CASSYGLAGGTNNEQFF. CDR3 DNA sequence: TGTGCCAGCAGTTACGGCCTAGCGGGGGGGACAAACAATGAGCAGTTCTTC.

This sequence joins TRBV7-2 and TRBJ2-1, with TRBD2 as a possible D gene (5 bases). The DNA end favors TRBJ2-7, so the J call may be wrong. Germline V CDR1 and CDR2: SGHTA, FQGNSA. The CDR3 runs to 14 residues. CDR3 bases: TGTGCCAGCAACCCGCTCGGACTCCTCTCCGAGCAGTACTTC. Encoded protein: CASNPLGLLSEQYF.

This clonotype was seen a handful of times. The rearrangement uses TRBV6-1 and TRBJ2-6, with 8 bases lining up with TRBD1. The CDR3 is made up of 17 amino acids. V lost 6 bases, J lost 2 bases, and 9 bases stayed unmatched. CDR1 and CDR2 from the germline V gene are MNHNS and SASEGT. This chain's CDR3 is CASRRGWDRTGANVLTF. The DNA of the CDR3 is TGTGCCAGCAGACGTGGTTGGGACAGGACTGGGGCCAACGTCCTGACTTTC.

As to this clonotype: This may be a read error, as it is one base from a much larger clone. This rearrangement joins TRBV20-1 to TRBJ2-3; TRBD2 matches at 11 bases. J lost 3 bases, V lost 0 bases, and 2 bases had no gene match. Germline V gene sequence: CDR1 DFQATT, CDR2 SNEGSKA (reference sequence). This CDR3 contains 15 residues. CDR3 in DNA: TGCAGTGCTAGAGAGACTAGCGGGGATACAGATACGCAGTATTTT. Its translation is CSARETSGDTDTQYF.